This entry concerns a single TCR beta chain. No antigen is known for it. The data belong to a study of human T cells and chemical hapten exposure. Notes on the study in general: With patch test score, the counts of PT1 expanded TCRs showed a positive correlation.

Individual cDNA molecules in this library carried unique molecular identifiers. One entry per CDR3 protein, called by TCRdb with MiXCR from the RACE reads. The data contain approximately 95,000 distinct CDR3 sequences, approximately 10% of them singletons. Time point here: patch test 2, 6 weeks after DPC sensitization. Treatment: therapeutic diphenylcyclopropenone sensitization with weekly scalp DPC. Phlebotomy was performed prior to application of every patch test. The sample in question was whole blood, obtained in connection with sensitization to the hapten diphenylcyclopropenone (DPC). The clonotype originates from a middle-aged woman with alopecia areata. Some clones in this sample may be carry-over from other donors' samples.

For the CDR3, the DNA is TGTGCCAGCAAACCGACCGGGACCCTTGGGGCAGGGGCCAACGTCCTGACTTTC. It codes for CASKPTGTLGAGANVLTF. The V and J genes are TRBV12-3 or TRBV12-4 and TRBJ2-6; D assignment may be TRBD1 or TRBD2 (5 bases each). V lost 7 bases to trimming and J lost 4 bases, with 23 bases between them. CDR3 size: 18 residues.